This T cell receptor (beta chain) is drawn from a study of blood T cell repertoires in COVID-19. Across the whole study: PBMCs, B-cell-depleted T cells, or T cells provided the cDNA or gDNA that made up the material.

Original processing notes: Estimation of nucleated cell counts was performed using reference gene primer amplification. TCRdb's copy holds only in-frame clones and misses some; the assay was immunoSEQ multiplex PCR. V and J calls and clone size follow that table, whereas D and trimming were derived from the DNA. The sample yields roughly 250,000 clones, approximately 85% seen once. The clonotype was recovered from a human donor with COVID-19, enrolled during active disease. The donor label of this sample is uncertain. Material: peripheral blood.

DNA for the CDR3: TGTGCCAGCAGTTACCTAGCGGGAATAAGATACAATGAGCAGTTCTTC. As protein: CASSYLAGIRYNEQFF. The chain recombines TRBV6-5 with TRBJ2-1; 9 nucleotides agree with TRBD2. Germline loops: CDR1 MNHEY, CDR2 SVGAGI. V shed 2 bases and J 4 bases; nucleotides not matched to a gene: 6. The CDR3 spans 16 residues.